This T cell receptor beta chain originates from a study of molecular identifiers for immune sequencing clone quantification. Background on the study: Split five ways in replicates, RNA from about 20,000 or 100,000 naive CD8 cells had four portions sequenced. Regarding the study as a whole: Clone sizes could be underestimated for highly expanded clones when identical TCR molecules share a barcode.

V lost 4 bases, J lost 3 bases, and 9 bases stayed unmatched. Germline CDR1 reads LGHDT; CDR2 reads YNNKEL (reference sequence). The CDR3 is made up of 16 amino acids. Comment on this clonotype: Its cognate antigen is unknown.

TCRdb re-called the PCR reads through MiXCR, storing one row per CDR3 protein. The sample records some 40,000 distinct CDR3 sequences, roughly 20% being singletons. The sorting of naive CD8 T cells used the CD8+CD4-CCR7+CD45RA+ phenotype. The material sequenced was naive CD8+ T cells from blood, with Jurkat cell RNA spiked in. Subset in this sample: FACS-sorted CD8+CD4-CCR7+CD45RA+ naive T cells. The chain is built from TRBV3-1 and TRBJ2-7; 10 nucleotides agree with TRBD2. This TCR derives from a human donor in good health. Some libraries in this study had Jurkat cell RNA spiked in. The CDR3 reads CASSPQASGRIYEQYF. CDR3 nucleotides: TGTGCCAGCAGCCCCCAGGCTAGCGGGAGAATCTACGAGCAGTACTTC.